The 7 T cell receptor beta chains given below trace back to one sample, sequenced in a study of cytomegalovirus exposure and HLA in healthy donors (dated by TCRdb to about 2017). Library generation was performed with the immunoSEQ multiplex PCR assay. For the multiplex PCR, a mixture combining 60 forward primers for TCR Vbeta segments and 13 reverse primers for TCR Jbeta segments was used. TCRdb stores this immuneACCESS table with in-frame sequences only. Part of the clones is absent; in the studies checked, under half of the shortfall reflects unresolved V genes, and no reason is known for the rest. The sample profile shows 100,000 to 150,000 clones; roughly 15% of them were found once. The ten largest account for about 3% of the sample. The sequenced material came from PBMCs. The receptors derive from a female donor in good health and CMV-seropositive.

In this sample, this clone turned up a few times. This chain connects TRBV5-1 to TRBJ1-1; TRBD1 agrees at 8 bases. The length of the CDR3 is 17 residues. Germline V lookup: CDR1 SGHRS, CDR2 YFSETQ. Trimming took 0 bases from V and 0 from J; bases not matched to a gene: 7. The CDR3 reads CASSLARGPSMNTEAFF. CDR3 coding DNA: TGCGCCAGCAGCTTGGCCAGGGGGCCCTCCATGAACACTGAAGCTTTCTTT.

Points on this clone: Compared with germline, one end of the junction differs, possibly owing to a read error. This chain joins TRBV30 and TRBJ2-3, with D tentatively TRBD2 (6 bases). The CDR3 runs 16 residues. Germline values: CDR1 GTSNPN, CDR2 SVGIG (reference sequence). CDR3 in DNA: TGTGCCTGGAGGCCGTGGAGGGTCTCTAGCACAGATACGCGGTATTTT. It yields the protein CAWRPWRVSSTDTRYF.

This clone has just a few counts. The rearrangement joins TRBV9 to TRBJ1-6, with D tentatively TRBD1 (5 bases). The CDR3 is 17 residues long. CDR1 SGDLS and CDR2 YYNGEE come from the germline V gene. The ends were cut back, 0 bases at V and 0 bases at J, with 10 bases in the middle. CDR3 in DNA: TGTGCCAGCAGCGTAGGGGGCGATAGCTCCTATAATTCACCCCTCCACTTT. Residues: CASSVGGDSSYNSPLHF.

A few counts support this clone. The V and J genes are TRBV6-1 and TRBJ1-6; 7 bases match TRBD1. Germline CDR1 MNHNS, CDR2 SASEGT. The V segment lost 6 bases and the J segment 7 bases; nucleotides outside the gene matches: 9. CDR3 length: 15 residues. CDR3 sequence: CASRAAGTVNSPLHF. CDR3 DNA: TGTGCCAGCAGAGCCGCCGGGACAGTCAATTCACCCCTCCACTTT.

The chain employs TRBV13 and TRBJ1-1, with 8 bases fitting TRBD1. Germline trimming cut 5 bases from V and 1 base from J; bases unmatched to any gene: 3. Germline V gene sequence: CDR1 PRHDT, CDR2 FYEKMQ (reference sequence). The CDR3 runs to 14 residues. The DNA for the CDR3 is TGTGCCAGCAGCCCAGGGACAGGGAACACTGAAGCTTTCTTT. As protein: CASSPGTGNTEAFF.

The table lists this clone with a few counts. The rearrangement uses TRBV19 and TRBJ1-4, with D possibly being TRBD1 (6 bases). The V end was cut by 6 bases, the J end by 12 bases, with 14 bases between. The CDR3 runs 12 residues. CDR1 is LNHDA, CDR2 SQIVND, per germline (reference sequence). Here the CDR3 reads CASRDGGAQLFF. For the CDR3, the DNA is TGTGCCAGTAGAGATGGGGGGGCGCAACTGTTTTTT.

V usage is TRBV28 and J usage is TRBJ1-5, with D tentatively TRBD1 (6 bases). CDR1 MDHEN and CDR2 SYDVKM come from the germline V gene. The CDR3 runs 19 residues. Trimming shortened V by 5 bases and J by 4 bases, and 27 bases separated the two germline ends. CDR3 in amino acids: CASSGNTGSLIFWNQPQHF. Written as DNA, the CDR3 is TGTGCCAGCAGTGGGAACACAGGGTCTTTGATTTTCTGGAATCAGCCCCAGCATTTT.